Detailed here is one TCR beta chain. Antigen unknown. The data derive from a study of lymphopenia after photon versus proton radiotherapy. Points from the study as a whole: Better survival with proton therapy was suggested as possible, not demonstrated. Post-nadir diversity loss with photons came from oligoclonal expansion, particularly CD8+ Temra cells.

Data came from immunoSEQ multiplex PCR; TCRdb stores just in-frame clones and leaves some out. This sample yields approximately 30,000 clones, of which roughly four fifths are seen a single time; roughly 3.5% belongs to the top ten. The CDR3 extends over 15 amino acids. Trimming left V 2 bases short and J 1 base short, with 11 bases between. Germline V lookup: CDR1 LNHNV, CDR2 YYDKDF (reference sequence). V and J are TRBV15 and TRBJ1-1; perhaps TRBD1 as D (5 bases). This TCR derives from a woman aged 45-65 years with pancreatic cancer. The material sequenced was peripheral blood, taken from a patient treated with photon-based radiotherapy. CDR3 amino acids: CATSRWGLTNTEAFF. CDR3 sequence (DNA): TGTGCCACCAGCAGATGGGGACTGACGAACACTGAAGCTTTCTTT.